The source of this T cell receptor beta chain is a study of T cell responses to AZD1222 COVID-19 vaccine. The protocol was immunoSEQ multiplex PCR, while the TCRdb copy is restricted to in-frame clones and leaves out a portion. This table has roughly 120,000 clones, about 91% appearing once. General study findings and limits: CD4 TCRs covered the whole spike, strongest at regions 160-218 and 743-854.

This CDR3 contains 16 residues. CDR1 is LGHDT, CDR2 YNNKEL, per germline (reference sequence). Germline trimming cut 0 bases from V and 5 bases from J; bases unmatched to any gene: 7. A word on this clone: Antigen unknown.

The clonotype was recovered from an adult in good health. The V call is TRBV3-1 (or the pseudogene TRBV3-2), the J call TRBJ2-5; 9 bases line up with TRBD2. Sequenced material: peripheral blood, taken on day 0 of AZD1222 vaccination. CDR3 sequence: CASSQDGRGGLETQYF. CDR3 in DNA: TGTGCCAGCAGCCAAGATGGGCGGGGGGGCCTGGAGACCCAGTACTTC.